These 8 T cell receptor beta chains were all obtained from the same sample, sequenced in a study of CD8 T cells in Susac syndrome. A quantity of roughly 0.5 to 1 ug RNA underwent reverse transcription using random hexamers. MiXCR, run by TCRdb on the immunoSEQ multiplex PCR reads, gives a single entry per CDR3 protein. This table holds about 160,000 distinct CDR3 sequences, approximately 93% found once. The sample taken for sequencing was CD4+ T cells from PBMCs. These receptors all stem from a human donor with multiple sclerosis.

The gene calls are TRBV2 and TRBJ1-4, with D possibly being TRBD1 (5 bases). Germline CDR1 and CDR2: SNHLY and FYNNEI. This CDR3 comprises 14 residues. V was clipped by 2 bases and J by 3 bases, with 7 bases between them. Here the CDR3 DNA reads TGTGCCAGCAGTGAACAGGGATCTAATGAAAAACTGTTTTTT. As protein: CASSEQGSNEKLFF.

The chain carries TRBV5-1 and TRBJ1-3, with D hard to call. This CDR3 is built from 13 residues. V dropped 2 bases and J dropped 0 bases, with 3 bases sitting between them. Germline V gives CDR1 SGHRS, CDR2 YFSETQ. CDR3 protein: CASSFNSGNTIYF. CDR3 coding DNA: TGCGCCAGCAGCTTCAACTCTGGAAACACCATATATTTT.

A single count supports this clonotype. The chain carries TRBV6-2 or TRBV6-3 and TRBJ2-7; D gene ambiguous. The ends were cut back, 7 bases at V and 0 bases at J, with 4 bases in the middle. The V gene's germline CDR1 is MNHEY and CDR2 SVGEGT. The CDR3 spans 11 residues. The CDR3 bases are TGTGCCAGCAAGAACTCCTACGAGCAGTACTTC. Translated, it gives CASKNSYEQYF.

The chain combines TRBV28 with TRBJ1-5; 8 bases are a match to TRBD1. The CDR3 is 16 amino acids. The V segment lost 4 bases and the J segment 4 bases; nucleotides outside the gene matches: 9. Germline V gene data show CDR1 as MDHEN and CDR2 as SYDVKM. The CDR3: CASSYQGTGGNQPQHF. The CDR3 DNA sequence: TGTGCCAGCAGTTACCAAGGGACAGGCGGGAATCAGCCCCAGCATTTT.

The V and J genes are TRBV27 and TRBJ1-5, with 9 bases fitting TRBD1. The CDR3 covers 14 residues. The J segment lost 7 bases and the V segment lost 2 bases, leaving 3 bases of the junction unmatched. CDR1 is MNHEY, CDR2 SMNVEV, per germline (reference sequence). CDR3 coding DNA: TGTGCCAGCAGTTTACGACAGGGGGTCCAGCCCCAGCATTTT. It translates to CASSLRQGVQPQHF.

Here the CDR3 DNA reads TGCAGTGCTATTTGGCGGGTTAAAGAGACCCAGTACTTC. This encodes CSAIWRVKETQYF. The J gene is TRBJ2-5, the V gene TRBV20-1; possible D gene TRBD2, 5 bases. Germline CDR1 DFQATT, CDR2 SNEGSKA (reference sequence). This CDR3 is built from 13 residues. V lost 4 bases, J lost 3 bases, and 12 bases lay in between.

The V gene is TRBV5-4, the J gene TRBJ2-7; perhaps D is TRBD1 or TRBD2 (5 bases each). Trimming cost V 1 base and J 5 bases, with 16 bases left between them. This CDR3 comprises 15 residues. Germline V gene data show CDR1 as SGHNT and CDR2 as YYREEE (reference sequence). The DNA of the CDR3 is TGTGCCAGCAGCTTGAAGGGCACGAGGGGCCACGAGCAGTACTTC. This gives the protein CASSLKGTRGHEQYF.

The chain recombines TRBV20-1 with TRBJ2-3; D ambiguous. The CDR3 spans 14 residues. Germline V CDR1 and CDR2: DFQATT, SNEGSKA (reference sequence). Trimming removed 0 bases at V and 4 bases at J, with 11 bases between. CDR3 nucleotide sequence: TGCAGTGCTAGAGATCAATTGGGGTCAGATACGCAGTATTTT. Amino acid sequence: CSARDQLGSDTQYF.